This TCR beta chain came from a study of T cells after yellow fever vaccination. Study-level findings and limits: Detected again after the booster were most primary-vaccination clones, at 96% CD4 and approximately 85% CD8. One caveat is that FACS-sorted repertoires could contain abundant clonotypes contaminating from the bulk population. By day 5 rather than day 15, the secondary response had peaked, though it was weaker.

This clonotype was observed many times. Its antigen is still unknown. The CDR3 contains 15 residues. The ends lost 1 base at V and 4 bases at J; junction bases unmatched: 4. Per the germline V gene, CDR1 is SGHRS and CDR2 is YFSETQ. Making TCR cDNA involved 5'RACE template switching, which added UMIs and a universal primer site. In TCRdb, the 5' RACE reads were re-called with MiXCR into one record per CDR3 protein. This table has 200,000 to 300,000 distinct CDR3 sequences, approximately 3.8% appearing once. This specimen consisted of PBMCs, obtained 15 days after the yellow fever booster vaccination. The chain employs TRBV5-1 and TRBJ2-1; 8 bases line up with TRBD1. The sequence came from a young man who received the YFV17D yellow fever vaccine. The CDR3 DNA sequence: TGCGCCAGCAGCTTGTTGGACAGGGTGTACAATGAGCAGTTCTTC. Protein sequence: CASSLLDRVYNEQFF.